This TCR beta chain was observed in a study of early T cells in non-severe SARS-CoV-2 infection. TCRdb used MiXCR to reprocess the 5' RACE reads, holding one entry per CDR3 protein. The table includes about 60,000 distinct CDR3 sequences, 7.5% to 10% detected once. Germline lookup yields CDR1 LNHNV and CDR2 YYDKDF (reference sequence). This CDR3 contains 18 residues. With 3 bases clipped from V and 2 bases from J, the junction kept 12 bases outside the gene matches. The material sequenced was whole blood. This receptor was taken from an adult who was a healthcare worker with PCR-confirmed SARS-CoV-2 infection or an uninfected control (not recorded which). The chain carries TRBV15 and TRBJ2-3; 9 nucleotides align to TRBD2. This chain's CDR3 is CATSSTHAERGATDTQYF. CDR3 DNA: TGTGCCACCAGCAGTACCCACGCCGAGCGGGGGGCCACAGATACGCAGTATTTT.